What follows is one T cell receptor (beta chain) and its context. This record belongs to a study of T cell responses to AZD1222 COVID-19 vaccine. The J segment lost 7 bases and the V segment lost 1 base, leaving 4 bases of the junction unmatched. Germline CDR1 is SGHRS and CDR2 is YFSETQ. CDR3 length: 14 amino acids. The table came from immunoSEQ multiplex PCR; TCRdb's copy has only in-frame clones and leaves some out. Of 180,000 or so clones in the sample, just over 90% were seen once. The chain uses TRBV5-1 and TRBJ1-4, with TRBD1 matching over 7 bases. The receptor's source is an adult in good health. The specimen comprised peripheral blood, sampled on day 0 of AZD1222 vaccination. CDR3 DNA sequence: TGCGCCAGCAGCTTGTCGGCAGGGGGTGAAAAACTGTTTTTT. Translating it yields CASSLSAGGEKLFF.